These 26 T cell receptor beta chains originate from one sample sequenced in a study of blood T cell repertoires in COVID-19. The assay was immunoSEQ multiplex PCR, and TCRdb's table has in-frame clones only and misses some. The sample has about 430,000 clones, 70% to 90% seen once. The sample taken for sequencing was PBMCs or T cells enriched from blood (not recorded which). All receptors come from a woman between 25 and 40 years old with acute COVID-19.

This chain links TRBV24-1 with TRBJ2-2; the D gene is possibly TRBD2 (5 bases). Germline V gene data show CDR1 as KGHDR and CDR2 as SFDVKD. The V and J ends lost 4 bases and 6 bases respectively, with 14 bases between them. The CDR3 contains 15 residues. The CDR3 DNA reads as TGTGCCACCAGTGACCCCGGACGGCGGGCCGGGGAGCTGTTTTTT. Its translation is CATSDPGRRAGELFF.

The chain couples TRBV2 to TRBJ2-3; a possible D gene is TRBD2 (7 bases). Per germline, CDR1 SNHLY and CDR2 FYNNEI. The CDR3 sequence is 16 residues long. Trimming stripped 2 bases from V and 6 bases from J, with 18 bases between. CDR3 nucleotides: TGTGCCAGCAGTGAAAGGGGGGGAAGGGTGTTGGATACGCAGTATTTT. Residues: CASSERGGRVLDTQYF. The whole variable domain, filled in from reference TRBV2 and TRBJ2-3, reads EPEVTQTPSHQVTQMGQEVILRCVPISNHLYFYWYRQILGQKVEFLVSFYNNEISEKSEIFDDQFSVERPDGSNFTLKIRSTKLEDSAMYFCASSERGGRVLDTQYFGPGTRLTVL.

The rearrangement uses TRBV30 and TRBJ2-3; TRBD2 matches at 11 bases. Germline values: CDR1 GTSNPN, CDR2 SVGIG (reference sequence). The V gene end was trimmed by 0 bases and the J gene end by 1 base; junction bases not matched to a gene: 0. This CDR3 is built from 15 residues. CDR3 DNA: TGTGCCTGGAGTGTACTAGCGGGGGGCACAGATACGCAGTATTTT. Its translation: CAWSVLAGGTDTQYF.

V is TRBV29-1 and J is TRBJ2-7; weak D call: TRBD1 (6 bases). This CDR3 region has 13 residues. In germline, CDR1 is SQVTM, CDR2 ANQGSEA. The V and J ends lost 1 base and 2 bases respectively, with 9 bases between them. The CDR3 sequence: CSVEGTAPYEQYF. The CDR3 coding sequence is TGCAGCGTTGAAGGGACAGCGCCCTACGAGCAGTACTTC.

Details on this clone: The same CDR3 also results from other DNA sequences found in this sample. The chain carries TRBV19 and TRBJ2-5; 7 bases agree with TRBD1. V gave up 1 base and J gave up 2 bases; unmatched junction bases: 1. CDR1 and CDR2 (germline): LNHDA, SQIVND (reference sequence). The CDR3 is made up of 14 amino acids. CDR3 region: CASSIGQGQETQYF. In DNA, the CDR3 is TGTGCCAGTAGTATAGGACAGGGACAAGAGACCCAGTACTTC. The full variable domain, its missing parts supplied by reference TRBV19 and TRBJ2-5, is DGGITQSPKYLFRKEGQNVTLSCEQNLNHDAMYWYRQDPGQGLRLIYYSQIVNDFQKGDIAEGYSVSREKKESFPLTVTSAQKNPTAFYLCASSIGQGQETQYFGPGTRLLVL.

The chain is built from TRBV7-6 and TRBJ2-7; 12 bases match TRBD2. The germline V gene encodes CDR1 SGHVS and CDR2 FNYEAQ. V shed 5 bases and J 0 bases; nucleotides not matched to a gene: 5. The CDR3 totals 16 residues. Here the CDR3 DNA reads TGTGCCAGCAGCCGGACTAGCGGGGATAGCTCCTACGAGCAGTACTTC. Protein product: CASSRTSGDSSYEQYF.

As to this clone: Other nucleotide sequences from this sample produce the same CDR3. This chain links TRBV27 with TRBJ1-2, with TRBD1 matching over 9 bases. CDR1 is MNHEY and CDR2 is SMNVEV in the germline V gene (reference sequence). Trimming took 5 bases from V and 5 from J; bases not matched to a gene: 0. The length of the CDR3 is 12 residues. Here the CDR3 DNA reads TGTGCCAGCAGTGGACAGGGGTATGGCTACACCTTC. This translates into CASSGQGYGYTF.

DNA of the CDR3: TGTGCCAGCTCAACGTTTAGCGGGGGTCAAGAGACCCAGTACTTC. Protein product: CASSTFSGGQETQYF. V is TRBV18 and J is TRBJ2-5, with 9 bases that match TRBD2. The CDR3 covers 15 residues. V was clipped by 5 bases and J by 2 bases; unmatched bases: 6. Germline CDR1 reads KGHSH; CDR2 reads LQKENI.

This chain joins TRBV5-6 and TRBJ2-5; D remains ambiguous. Germline V gene sequence: CDR1 SGHDT, CDR2 YYEEEE. The CDR3 length is 14 residues. Trimming took 2 bases from V and 1 from J, leaving 9 bases between them. CDR3 protein: CASSLGVFQETQYF. CDR3 sequence (DNA): TGTGCCAGCAGCTTAGGAGTATTCCAAGAGACCCAGTACTTC. Full variable domain (remainder filled in from reference TRBV5-6 and TRBJ2-5): DAGVTQSPTHLIKTRGQQVTLRCSPKSGHDTVSWYQQALGQGPQFIFQYYEEEERQRGNFPDRFSGHQFPNYSSELNVNALLLGDSALYLCASSLGVFQETQYFGPGTRLLVL.

In its sample, this clone was seen a few times. The chain carries TRBV29-1 and TRBJ2-7, with a tentative D call TRBD2 (5 bases). The CDR3 is made up of 13 amino acids. V dropped 6 bases and J dropped 1 base, with 13 bases sitting between them. The germline V gene has CDR1 SQVTM and CDR2 ANQGSEA. In DNA form, the CDR3 reads TGCAGCGTCCGGGGAGAAGGATCCTACGAGCAGTACTTC. Its protein product is CSVRGEGSYEQYF.

The chain couples TRBV30 to TRBJ1-5; D remains unclear. The V and J ends lost 2 bases and 7 bases respectively, with 21 bases between them. The germline V gene has CDR1 GTSNPN and CDR2 SVGIG (reference sequence). The CDR3 loop spans 16 amino acids. This chain's CDR3 is CAWSPLGGQRGQPQHF. The CDR3 DNA is TGTGCCTGGAGTCCCCTAGGAGGTCAGCGAGGCCAGCCCCAGCATTTT.

This chain joins TRBV30 and TRBJ1-6; D possibly corresponds to TRBD1 (5 bases). The V gene's germline CDR1 is GTSNPN and CDR2 SVGIG (reference sequence). Trimming removed 3 bases from V and 0 bases from J, with 15 bases in between. The CDR3 contains 17 residues. CDR3 nucleotides: TGTGCCTGGAGATTCCAGGGCCGCTCCTCCTATAATTCACCCCTCCACTTT. This encodes CAWRFQGRSSYNSPLHF.

This sequence joins TRBV4-1 and TRBJ2-1, with D perhaps matching TRBD1 (6 bases). This CDR3 region has 16 residues. The germline CDR1 and CDR2 sequences are MGHRA and YSYEKL. Trimming took 4 bases from V and 0 from J, leaving 13 bases between them. The CDR3, as DNA: TGCGCCAGCAGCCCAAGGACAGTAAGCTCCTACAATGAGCAGTTCTTC. Translating it yields CASSPRTVSSYNEQFF.

V and J are TRBV18 and TRBJ1-4; D is unresolved. Germline V gene sequence: CDR1 KGHSH, CDR2 LQKENI. V was pared by 0 bases and J by 10 bases, with 15 bases between. The length of the CDR3 is 15 residues. CDR3 residues: CASSPPSRAQGKLFF. CDR3 DNA sequence: TGTGCCAGCTCACCACCGTCGCGGGCACAAGGAAAACTGTTTTTT.

This clone was seen a few times. This chain links TRBV27 with TRBJ2-7; D is perhaps TRBD1 (5 bases). The CDR3 sequence is 14 residues long. Trimming removed 5 bases at V and 5 bases at J, with 16 bases between. Germline V gives CDR1 MNHEY, CDR2 SMNVEV (reference sequence). The CDR3 nucleotides read TGTGCCAGCAGTCCCACCCTTACAGGCGACGAGCAGTACTTC. This translates into CASSPTLTGDEQYF.

This clone has more than one count but fewer than ten. The V gene is TRBV27, the J gene TRBJ2-3, with 8 bases aligning to TRBD2. The CDR3 is made up of 15 amino acids. Germline CDR1 MNHEY, CDR2 SMNVEV (reference sequence). The V gene end was trimmed by 2 bases and the J gene end by 1 base; junction bases not matched to a gene: 2. The CDR3 DNA reads as TGTGCCAGCAGTTTAGCGGGGGGCCGCACAGATACGCAGTATTTT. Translated: CASSLAGGRTDTQYF.

The chain combines TRBV18 with TRBJ1-4, with D perhaps matching TRBD1 (6 bases). CDR3 length equals 15 residues. The V gene lost 3 bases and the J gene lost 0 bases, with 8 bases spanning the gap. Germline V CDR1 and CDR2: KGHSH, LQKENI. The CDR3 sequence: CASSPRTATNEKLFF. CDR3 coding DNA: TGTGCCAGCTCACCCAGGACAGCAACTAATGAAAAACTGTTTTTT.

The chain recombines TRBV2 with TRBJ2-5, with 8 bases fitting TRBD2. The germline gives CDR1 SNHLY, CDR2 FYNNEI. The V and J ends lost 8 bases and 1 base, in that order; junction bases with no gene match: 12. This CDR3 has 16 amino acids. CDR3 DNA sequence: TGTGCCAGCGGGGGGGAGACTAGCGAGGGCCAAGAGACCCAGTACTTC. Translated: CASGGETSEGQETQYF.

This sequence joins TRBV13 and TRBJ2-7, with 10 positions matching TRBD1. Germline CDR1 and CDR2: PRHDT and FYEKMQ (reference sequence). V was clipped by 0 bases and J by 6 bases; unmatched bases: 2. There are 14 residues in the CDR3. CDR3 loop: CASSLGDRGREQYF. CDR3 sequence (DNA): TGTGCCAGCAGCTTAGGAGACAGGGGGCGCGAGCAGTACTTC. Filled out from reference TRBV13 and TRBJ2-7, the complete variable domain reads AAGVIQSPRHLIKEKRETATLKCYPIPRHDTVYWYQQGPGQDPQFLISFYEKMQSDKGSIPDRFSAQQFSDYHSELNMSSLELGDSALYFCASSLGDRGREQYFGPGTRLTVT.

V is TRBV19 and J is TRBJ2-1, with 10 nucleotides matching TRBD1. V lost 11 bases, J lost 8 bases, and 12 bases stayed unmatched. Germline CDR1 reads LNHDA; CDR2 reads SQIVND (reference sequence). The CDR3 length is 14 residues. CDR3 in amino acids: CASSWDRGSYEQFF. CDR3 DNA sequence: TGTGCCTCCAGCTGGGACAGGGGTTCCTATGAGCAGTTCTTC.

The chain links TRBV4-3 to TRBJ1-1; D not resolved. Looked up from germline, CDR1 is LGHNA and CDR2 is YSLEER. There are 13 residues in the CDR3. V was trimmed by 3 bases and J by 7 bases, leaving 12 bases between them. The CDR3 protein is CASSQAGSYEAFF. In nucleotides, the CDR3 is TGCGCCAGCAGCCAGGCGGGGTCGTATGAAGCTTTCTTT.

The chain couples TRBV7-2 to TRBJ1-5; 9 bases line up with TRBD1. This CDR3 has 15 residues. V was pared by 4 bases and J by 6 bases, with 7 bases of the junction left unmatched. Germline V CDR1 and CDR2: SGHTA, FQGNSA. The CDR3, as DNA: TGTGCCAGCAGCTACACAGGGGGCGCAGGTCAGCCCCAGCATTTT. Its protein is CASSYTGGAGQPQHF.

The chain is built from TRBV7-2 and TRBJ2-3, with D possibly being TRBD1 (6 bases). There are 16 residues in the CDR3. Germline CDR1 reads SGHTA; CDR2 reads FQGNSA. Trimming shortened V by 0 bases and J by 4 bases, and 14 bases separated the two germline ends. CDR3 nucleotides: TGTGCCAGCAGCTTAGCGGGGTCAGGGGTTTCAGATACGCAGTATTTT. Translating gives CASSLAGSGVSDTQYF. Supplemented by reference TRBV7-2 and TRBJ2-3, the full variable domain reads GAGVSQSPSNKVTEKGKDVELRCDPISGHTALYWYRQSLGQGLEFLIYFQGNSAPDKSGLPSDRFSAERTGGSVSTLTIQRTQQEDSAVYLCASSLAGSGVSDTQYFGPGTRLTVL.

CDR3 nucleotide sequence: TGTGCCACCGCGGAGACAGGGAGGACCGGGGAGCTGTTTTTT. This translates into CATAETGRTGELFF. V and J are TRBV5-5 and TRBJ2-2, with a tentative D call TRBD1 (7 bases). V lost 9 bases to trimming and J lost 5 bases, with 17 bases between them. The CDR3 consists of 14 residues. The V gene's germline CDR1 is SGHKS and CDR2 YYEKEE (reference sequence).

This clone was counted a single time. This rearrangement joins TRBV18 to TRBJ2-3; a possible D gene is TRBD2 (6 bases). Trimming took 2 bases from V and 1 from J, leaving 10 bases between them. The CDR3 sequence is 15 residues long. Germline CDR1 KGHSH, CDR2 LQKENI. The CDR3 sequence: CASSPVWGGTDTQYF. For the CDR3, the DNA is TGTGCCAGCTCACCAGTCTGGGGGGGCACAGATACGCAGTATTTT.

This chain connects TRBV19 to TRBJ2-3; maybe TRBD1 (6 bases). Per germline, CDR1 LNHDA and CDR2 SQIVND (reference sequence). The CDR3 runs to 17 residues. Trimming removed 4 bases at V and 2 bases at J, with 19 bases between. The CDR3 DNA reads as TGTGCCAGTAGTACCTGGGACATCTTACTTGCCACAGATACGCAGTATTTT. Protein product: CASSTWDILLATDTQYF.